This T cell receptor (beta chain) emerged from a study of PD-L1 blockade in urothelial cancer. The study's findings and limits: Enhanced expansion of tumor-associated blood clones at 3 weeks characterized durable-benefit patients.

Germline trimming cut 0 bases from V and 7 bases from J; bases unmatched to any gene: 1. Germline V CDR1 and CDR2: LNHNV, YYDKDF (reference sequence). This CDR3 has 14 amino acids. This clone was observed a few times. Its antigen remains unknown. Time point: pretreatment peripheral blood. The repertoire was sequenced with immunoSEQ multiplex PCR; TCRdb's copy has only in-frame clones and lacks some. The sample gives some 50,000 clones, around 90% of which show up once; 14% to 15% is in the top ten. This TCR came from a woman aged 55-70 years with urothelial cancer. The sequencing here drew on PBMCs, taken around atezolizumab (anti-PD-L1) treatment. The chain recombines TRBV15 with TRBJ2-2, with TRBD1 matching 8 bases. The CDR3 region is CATSREDRVGELFF. Written as DNA, the CDR3 is TGTGCCACCAGCAGAGAGGACAGGGTCGGGGAGCTGTTTTTT.